These 6 T cell receptor beta chains share one sample of origin, sequenced in a study of blood T cells in healthy people across ages. Through a sample-barcoded 5' primer and a J-beta primer mix, a second PCR was run for 7 to 11 cycles. One entry per CDR3 protein, called by TCRdb with MiXCR from the 5' RACE reads. The sample has some 800,000 distinct CDR3 sequences; approximately 25% are singletons. Separately, the same data were catalogued under a study of T cells of mothers and their children.

The sequenced material came from blood. The source of these receptors is a boy between 10 and 17 years old in good health.

This clonotype was observed a handful of times. The chain couples TRBV7-9 to TRBJ2-5; D unresolved. The J call is uncertain, as TRBJ2-7 better fits the DNA end. This CDR3 spans 14 amino acids. Germline lookup yields CDR1 SEHNR and CDR2 FQNEAQ (reference sequence). CDR3 sequence: CASTNSLAPYEQYF. The CDR3 region has the DNA TGTGCCAGCACCAACTCGCTCGCTCCCTACGAGCAGTACTTC.

The chain links TRBV5-1 to TRBJ1-5; a possible D gene is TRBD1 (6 bases). The V end lost 2 bases, the J end lost 1 base, and 13 bases lay between the germline ends. This CDR3 is built from 16 residues. Germline V gene sequence: CDR1 SGHRS, CDR2 YFSETQ. CDR3 amino acids: CASSLYGGESNQPQHF. CDR3 in DNA: TGCGCCAGCAGCTTATACGGGGGCGAGAGCAATCAGCCCCAGCATTTT.

This rearrangement joins TRBV6-1 to TRBJ1-1, with TRBD1 as a possible D gene (5 bases). Deletions cut 6 bases from V and 3 bases from J, with 5 bases between. Germline V lookup: CDR1 MNHNS, CDR2 SASEGT. The CDR3 loop spans 11 amino acids. The CDR3 here is CASRGDTEAFF. DNA of the CDR3: TGTGCCAGCAGGGGGGACACTGAAGCTTTCTTT.

This clonotype appeared many times. The rearrangement links TRBV29-1 to TRBJ1-4, with unresolved D. Trimming removed 3 bases at V and 0 bases at J, with 5 bases between. The CDR3 totals 13 residues. Germline-derived CDR1 and CDR2 are SQVTM and ANQGSEA. CDR3 residues: CSVERATNEKLFF. Written as DNA, the CDR3 is TGCAGCGTTGAGAGGGCAACTAATGAAAAACTGTTTTTT.

The table lists this clonotype with a few counts. The rearrangement joins TRBV2 to TRBJ2-1, with TRBD1 identical over 7 bases. Trimming cost V 10 bases and J 2 bases; bases outside gene matches: 8. The V gene's germline CDR1 is SNHLY and CDR2 FYNNEI. CDR3 length equals 14 residues. As DNA, the CDR3 is TGTGCCACCCGACAGGGAGCCCCCTACAATGAGCAGTTCTTC. Amino acid sequence: CATRQGAPYNEQFF.

V usage is TRBV6-5 and J usage is TRBJ1-1, with TRBD1 matching 7 bases. Germline-derived CDR1 and CDR2 are MNHEY and SVGAGI. This CDR3 has 14 amino acids. With 6 bases clipped from V and 5 bases from J, the junction kept 9 bases outside the gene matches. The CDR3 loop is CASRIQGVWTEAFF. CDR3 coding DNA: TGTGCCAGCAGAATCCAGGGGGTGTGGACTGAAGCTTTCTTT.